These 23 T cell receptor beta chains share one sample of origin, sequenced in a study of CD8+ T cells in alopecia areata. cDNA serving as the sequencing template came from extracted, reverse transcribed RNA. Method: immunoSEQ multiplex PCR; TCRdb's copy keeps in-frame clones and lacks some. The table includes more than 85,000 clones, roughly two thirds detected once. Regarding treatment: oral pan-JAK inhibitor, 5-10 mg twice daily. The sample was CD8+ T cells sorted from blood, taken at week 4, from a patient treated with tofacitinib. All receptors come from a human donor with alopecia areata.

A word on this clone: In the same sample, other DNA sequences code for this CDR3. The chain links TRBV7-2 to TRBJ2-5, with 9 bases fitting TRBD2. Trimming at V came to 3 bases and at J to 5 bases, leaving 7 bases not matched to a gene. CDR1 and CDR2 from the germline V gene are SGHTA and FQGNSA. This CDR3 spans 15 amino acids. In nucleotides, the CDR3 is TGTGCCAGCAGCTTGGCGGGAGGGCCCGGCGAGACCCAGTACTTC. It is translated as CASSLAGGPGETQYF.

As DNA, the CDR3 is TGCAGCGTTGAAAACCCCCCAGATACGCAGTATTTT. The encoded protein is CSVENPPDTQYF. The V and J genes are TRBV29-1 and TRBJ2-3; no definite D call. The CDR3 spans 12 residues. Trimming removed 2 bases at V and 4 bases at J, with 7 bases between. Germline loops: CDR1 SQVTM, CDR2 ANQGSEA.

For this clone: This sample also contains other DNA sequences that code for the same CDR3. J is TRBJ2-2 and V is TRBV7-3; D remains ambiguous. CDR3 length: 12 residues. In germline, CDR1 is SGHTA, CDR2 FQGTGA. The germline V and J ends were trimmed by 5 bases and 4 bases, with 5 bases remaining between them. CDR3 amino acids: CASSPRTGELFF. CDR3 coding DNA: TGTGCCAGCAGCCCCCGCACCGGGGAGCTGTTTTTT. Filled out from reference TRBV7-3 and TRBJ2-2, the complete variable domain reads GAGVSQTPSNKVTEKGKYVELRCDPISGHTALYWYRQSLGQGPEFLIYFQGTGAADDSGLPNDRFFAVRPEGSVSTLKIQRTERGDSAVYLCASSPRTGELFFGEGSRLTVL.

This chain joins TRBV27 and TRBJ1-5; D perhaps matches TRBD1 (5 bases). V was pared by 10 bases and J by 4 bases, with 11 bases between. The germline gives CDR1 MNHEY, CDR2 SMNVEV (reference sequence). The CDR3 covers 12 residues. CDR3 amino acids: CATRRGNQPQHF. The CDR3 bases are TGTGCCACCCGAAGGGGAAATCAGCCCCAGCATTTT.

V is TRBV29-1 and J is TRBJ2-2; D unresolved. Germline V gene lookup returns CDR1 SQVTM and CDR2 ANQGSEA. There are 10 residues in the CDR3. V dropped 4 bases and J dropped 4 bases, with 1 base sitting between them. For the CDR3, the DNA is TGCAGCGTTGCCACCGGGGAGCTGTTTTTT. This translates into CSVATGELFF.

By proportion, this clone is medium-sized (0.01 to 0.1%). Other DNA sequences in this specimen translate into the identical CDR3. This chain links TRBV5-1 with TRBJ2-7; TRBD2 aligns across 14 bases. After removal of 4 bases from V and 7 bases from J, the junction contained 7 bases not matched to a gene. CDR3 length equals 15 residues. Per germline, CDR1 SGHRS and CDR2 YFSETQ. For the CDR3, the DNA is TGCGCCAGCAGCACCGGACTAGCGGGAGGAGGGGAGCAGTACTTC. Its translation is CASSTGLAGGGEQYF.

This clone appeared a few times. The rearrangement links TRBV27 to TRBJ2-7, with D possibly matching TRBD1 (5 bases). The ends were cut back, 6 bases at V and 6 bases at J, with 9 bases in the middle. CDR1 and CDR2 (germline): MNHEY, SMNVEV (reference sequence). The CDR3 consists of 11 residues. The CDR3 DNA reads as TGTGCCAGCAGCCAGGGTCCCGAGCAGTACTTC. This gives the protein CASSQGPEQYF.

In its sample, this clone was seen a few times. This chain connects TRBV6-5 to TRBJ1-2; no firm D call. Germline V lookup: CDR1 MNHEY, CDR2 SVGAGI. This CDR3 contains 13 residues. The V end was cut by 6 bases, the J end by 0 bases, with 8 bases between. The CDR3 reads CASSDGANYGYTF. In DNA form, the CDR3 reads TGTGCCAGCAGCGACGGCGCTAACTATGGCTACACCTTC.

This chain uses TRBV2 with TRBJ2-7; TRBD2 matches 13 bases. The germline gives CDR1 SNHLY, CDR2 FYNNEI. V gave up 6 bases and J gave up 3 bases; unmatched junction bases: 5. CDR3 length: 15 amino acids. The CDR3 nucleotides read TGTGCCAGCAGCGCGGGACTAGCGGGACACTACGAGCAGTACTTC. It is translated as CASSAGLAGHYEQYF.

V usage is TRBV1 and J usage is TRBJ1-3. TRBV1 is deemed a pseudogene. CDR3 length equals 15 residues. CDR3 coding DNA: TGCACCAGCAGCCAAGTCGGGGGCTCTGGAAACACCATATATTTT. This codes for CTSSQVGGSGNTIYF.

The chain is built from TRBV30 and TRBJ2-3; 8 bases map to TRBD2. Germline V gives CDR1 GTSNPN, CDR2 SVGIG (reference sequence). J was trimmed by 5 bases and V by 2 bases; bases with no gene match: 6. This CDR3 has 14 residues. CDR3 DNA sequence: TGTGCCTGGAGTCTCGGAGCGGGAGAAGATACGCAGTATTTT. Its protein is CAWSLGAGEDTQYF.

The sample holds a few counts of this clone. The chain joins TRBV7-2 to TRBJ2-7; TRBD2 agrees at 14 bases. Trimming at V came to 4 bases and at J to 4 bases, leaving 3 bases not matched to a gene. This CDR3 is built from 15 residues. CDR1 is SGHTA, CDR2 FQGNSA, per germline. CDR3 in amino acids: CASSYGTSGGYEQYF. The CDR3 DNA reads TGTGCCAGCAGCTATGGGACTAGCGGGGGTTACGAGCAGTACTTC.

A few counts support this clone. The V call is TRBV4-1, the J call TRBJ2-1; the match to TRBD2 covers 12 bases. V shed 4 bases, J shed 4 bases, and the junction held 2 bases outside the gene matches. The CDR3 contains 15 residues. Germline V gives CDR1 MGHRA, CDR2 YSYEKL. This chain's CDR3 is CASSLTSGGYNEQFF. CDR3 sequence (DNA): TGCGCCAGCAGCCTGACTAGCGGGGGATACAATGAGCAGTTCTTC.

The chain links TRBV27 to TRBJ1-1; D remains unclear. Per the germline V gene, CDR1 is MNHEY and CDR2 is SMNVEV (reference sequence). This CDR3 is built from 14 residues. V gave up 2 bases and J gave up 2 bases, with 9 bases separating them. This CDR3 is CASSLMGGNTEAFF. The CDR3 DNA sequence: TGTGCCAGCAGTTTAATGGGCGGAAACACTGAAGCTTTCTTT.

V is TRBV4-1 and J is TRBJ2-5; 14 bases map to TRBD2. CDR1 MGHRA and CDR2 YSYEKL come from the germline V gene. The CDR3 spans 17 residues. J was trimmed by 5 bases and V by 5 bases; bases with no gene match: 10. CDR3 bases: TGCGCCAGCAGCTCCCGACTAGCGGGGGGGCCGACGGAGACCCAGTACTTC. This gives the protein CASSSRLAGGPTETQYF.

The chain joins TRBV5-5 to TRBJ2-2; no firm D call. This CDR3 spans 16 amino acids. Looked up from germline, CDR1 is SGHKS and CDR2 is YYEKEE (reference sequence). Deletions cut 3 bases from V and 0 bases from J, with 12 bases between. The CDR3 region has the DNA TGTGCCAGCAGCTCACGACGTGGGACGAACACCGGGGAGCTGTTTTTT. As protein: CASSSRRGTNTGELFF.

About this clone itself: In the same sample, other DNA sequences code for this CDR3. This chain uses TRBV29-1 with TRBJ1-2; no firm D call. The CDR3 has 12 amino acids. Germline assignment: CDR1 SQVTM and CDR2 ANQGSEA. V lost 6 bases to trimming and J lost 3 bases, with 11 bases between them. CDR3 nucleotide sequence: TGCAGCGTCCCGACGGGTGACTATGGCTACACCTTC. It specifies CSVPTGDYGYTF. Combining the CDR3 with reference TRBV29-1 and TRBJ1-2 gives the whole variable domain SAVISQKPSRDICQRGTSLTIQCQVDSQVTMMFWYRQQPGQSLTLIATANQGSEATYESGFVIDKFPISRPNLTFSTLTVSNMSPEDSSIYLCSVPTGDYGYTFGSGTRLTVV.

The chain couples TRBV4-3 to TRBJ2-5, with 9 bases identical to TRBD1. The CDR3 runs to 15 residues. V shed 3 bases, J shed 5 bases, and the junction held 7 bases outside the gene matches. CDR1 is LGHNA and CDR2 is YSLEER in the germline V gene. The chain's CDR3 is CASSQATGGWETQYF. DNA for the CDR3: TGCGCCAGCAGCCAGGCGACAGGGGGTTGGGAGACCCAGTACTTC.

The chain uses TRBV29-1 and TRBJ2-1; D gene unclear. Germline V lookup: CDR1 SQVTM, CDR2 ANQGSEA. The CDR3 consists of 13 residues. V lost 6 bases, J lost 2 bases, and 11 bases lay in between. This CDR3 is CSVPPQTYNEQFF. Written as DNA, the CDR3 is TGCAGCGTCCCACCCCAGACCTACAATGAGCAGTTCTTC.

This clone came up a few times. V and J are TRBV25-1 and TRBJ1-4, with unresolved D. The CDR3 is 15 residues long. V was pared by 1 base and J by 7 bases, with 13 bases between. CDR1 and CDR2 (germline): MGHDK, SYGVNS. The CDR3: CASSESGLTGEKLFF. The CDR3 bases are TGTGCCAGCAGTGAATCCGGGCTAACGGGTGAAAAACTGTTTTTT.

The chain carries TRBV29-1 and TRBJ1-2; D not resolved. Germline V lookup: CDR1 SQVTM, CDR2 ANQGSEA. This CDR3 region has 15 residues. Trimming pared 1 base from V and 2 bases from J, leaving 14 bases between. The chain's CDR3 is CSVEVNKAGNYGYTF. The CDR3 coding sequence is TGCAGCGTTGAAGTAAATAAGGCAGGAAACTATGGCTACACCTTC.

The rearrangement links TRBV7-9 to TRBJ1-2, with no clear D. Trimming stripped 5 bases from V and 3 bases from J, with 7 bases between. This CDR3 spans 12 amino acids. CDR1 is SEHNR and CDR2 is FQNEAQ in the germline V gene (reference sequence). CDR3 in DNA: TGTGCCAGCAGCCCAGCATACTATGGCTACACCTTC. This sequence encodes CASSPAYYGYTF.

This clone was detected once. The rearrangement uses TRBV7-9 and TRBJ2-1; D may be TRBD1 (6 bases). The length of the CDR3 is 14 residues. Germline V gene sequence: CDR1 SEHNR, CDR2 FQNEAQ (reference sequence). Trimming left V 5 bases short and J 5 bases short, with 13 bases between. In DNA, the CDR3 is TGTGCCAGCAGCACCCCAGGACAGCACAATGAGCAGTTCTTC. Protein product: CASSTPGQHNEQFF.